This T cell receptor beta chain was sequenced during a study of shared clonotypes between healthy human individuals. The study, taken as a whole, reports: Non-shared clonotypes were found to have lower generation probabilities than the clonotypes that were shared by all four of the sorted-subset donors. A handful of donors showed sharing of about 4.6% of naive CD4 clonotypes.

Trimming cost V 0 bases and J 5 bases, with 18 bases left between them. The CDR3 length is 16 residues. Germline V lookup: CDR1 SGDLS, CDR2 YYNGEE. CD45RO-negative, CCR7-positively selected cells formed the naive CD8 fraction, excluding terminally differentiated effector memory CD45RA+ cells. Details on this clone: Antigen specificity is unknown.

Execution of the assay was at deep level. As originally analysed: For the immunoSEQ data, sequences were junction-only without quality scores, so filtering differed. Some clones are missing from TCRdb's copy, which holds only in-frame ones; the method was immunoSEQ multiplex PCR. V and J calls and clone size are copied from that table; D and trimming were computed from the DNA. The sample holds approximately 740,000 clones, 90% to 95% seen once. The chain joins TRBV9 to TRBJ2-7, with D maybe TRBD2 (6 bases). Sequencing used naive CD8+ T cells sorted from blood. This receptor was identified in a man under 40 in good health. CDR3 amino acids: CASSVAPGLQGDEQYF. DNA of the CDR3: TGTGCCAGCAGCGTAGCACCGGGACTCCAAGGCGACGAGCAGTACTTC.